This T cell receptor beta chain appears in the sequencing data of a study of blood T cells in healthy people across ages. Broader study findings: It was not known whether donors were CMV positive (a possible confounder of expanded clonotype changes). Estimated diversity, derived from one million T cells, was regarded as an underestimate.

This CDR3 has 15 residues. Trimming left V 4 bases short and J 2 bases short, with 14 bases between. CDR1 is SQVTM and CDR2 is ANQGSEA in the germline V gene. With a J-beta primer mix and a sample-barcoded 5' primer, a second PCR ran about 7 to 11 cycles. MiXCR, run by TCRdb on the 5' RACE reads, gives a single entry per CDR3 protein. The sample includes hundreds of thousands of distinct CDR3 sequences, roughly 41% of them seen just once. Each donor gave 9.5 to 10 milliliters of peripheral blood. No fewer than 6 micrograms of total RNA were isolated from every sample. A note on this clonotype: Its antigen is unidentified.

This sequence joins TRBV29-1 and TRBJ2-2; possibly TRBD1 or TRBD2 for D (6 bases each). This clonotype was sampled from an older woman in good health. Sequenced sample: blood. CDR3 coding DNA: TGCAGCGTTGGAGGCAGGGGAGGCAACACCGGGGAGCTGTTTTTT. Translation gives CSVGGRGGNTGELFF.